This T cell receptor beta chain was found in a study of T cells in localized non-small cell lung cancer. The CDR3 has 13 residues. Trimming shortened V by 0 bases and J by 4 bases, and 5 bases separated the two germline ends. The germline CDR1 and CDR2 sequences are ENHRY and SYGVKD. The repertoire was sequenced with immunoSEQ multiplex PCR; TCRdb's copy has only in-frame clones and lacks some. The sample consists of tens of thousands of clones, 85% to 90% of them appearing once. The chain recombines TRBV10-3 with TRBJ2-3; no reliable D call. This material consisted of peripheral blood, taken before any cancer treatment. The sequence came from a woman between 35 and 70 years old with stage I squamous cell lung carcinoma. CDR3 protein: CAISESGPDTQYF. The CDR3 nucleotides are TGTGCCATCAGTGAGTCAGGGCCAGATACGCAGTATTTT.